This T cell receptor beta chain comes out of a study of T cells in localized non-small cell lung cancer. This CDR3 spans 13 amino acids. From germline, CDR1 is SNHLY and CDR2 FYNNEI. The ends lost 3 bases at V and 6 bases at J; junction bases unmatched: 4. Study-wide results and caveats: Of the tissues analyzed, uninvolved adjacent lung showed maximal T cell clonality, greater than tumor. Appearing in adjacent lung were a median about 57 of the top 100 tumor clones. Only one tumor region went through sequencing, so heterogeneity may still be there.

In regard to this clone: Its antigen remains unknown.

Some clones are missing from TCRdb's copy, which holds only in-frame ones; the method was immunoSEQ multiplex PCR. Found here are about 52,000 clones, around three quarters of them singletons; the top ten hold about 4.5%. This clonotype was obtained from a woman aged 40 to 75 with stage II lung adenocarcinoma. The source was PBMCs, collected before any cancer treatment. The V gene is TRBV2, the J gene TRBJ2-7; 8 nucleotides match TRBD1. DNA of the CDR3: TGTGCCAGCAGTGACGGGACAGGAAGCGAGCAGTACTTC. Translation: CASSDGTGSEQYF.